The rows below give T cell receptor beta chains drawn from one sample of a study of blood T cell repertoires in COVID-19. Produced via immunoSEQ multiplex PCR; TCRdb's table is partial and in-frame only. The sample includes 190,000 or so clones, 80% to 85% of them seen just once. Sequencing used PBMCs or T cells enriched from blood (not recorded which). These receptors all stem from a man in his forties who had recovered from COVID-19. Each CDR3 is given with its conserved first and last residue. The D gene is left open where the match is weak. Rows may omit the clone size; those that give it use once, few, many or a size class.

>NA|TRBV6-5|TRBJ2-3|NA
TGTGCCAGCAGTTATGGGGGGTTGGGAGTTGGTACGCAGTATTTT
CASSYGGLGVGTQYF
>NA|TRBV2|TRBJ1-4|NA
TGTGCCAGCAGTGGACTGTTTAATGAAAAACTGTTTTTT
CASSGLFNEKLFF
>NA|TRBV15|TRBJ1-3|NA
TGTGCCACCAGCAGAGATCGGGGAACGGGAAACACCATATATTTT
CATSRDRGTGNTIYF
>TRBD1|TRBV18|TRBJ1-2|few
TGTGCCAGCTCACTACGGATAGTGCAGGGGGCGTTTGGCTACACCTTC
CASSLRIVQGAFGYTF
>TRBD1|TRBV11-3|TRBJ2-3|NA
TGTGCCAGCAGTCCGAGGCAGGGGGCAGGCGCAGATACGCAGTATTTT
CASSPRQGAGADTQYF
>NA|TRBV3-1/TRBV3-2|TRBJ1-3|NA
TGTGCCAGCACCGGGTCCGTCTCTGGAAACACCATATATTTT
CASTGSVSGNTIYF
>NA|TRBV5-1|TRBJ1-1|NA
TGCGCCAGCAGCTTGGCTGGGGGCGTGTGGATGAACACTGAAGCTTTCTTT
CASSLAGGVWMNTEAFF
>NA|TRBV5-8|TRBJ2-2|NA
TGTGCCAGCAGCTTGCCCAACAGGGTCGGCACCGGGGAGCTGTTTTTT
CASSLPNRVGTGELFF
>TRBD1|TRBV4-1|TRBJ1-3|few
TGCGCCAGCAGCCCAGGGACAGTTCTCACTGGAAACACCATATATTTT
CASSPGTVLTGNTIYF
>NA|TRBV5-8|TRBJ1-1|NA
TGTGCCAGCAGCTTGACGCGTACGAGGCGGATGAACACTGAAGCTTTCTTT
CASSLTRTRRMNTEAFF
>TRBD2|TRBV30|TRBJ2-5|NA
TGTGCCTGGAGTGTACCGGGACTAGCTAGCCAGACCCAGTACTTC
CAWSVPGLASQTQYF